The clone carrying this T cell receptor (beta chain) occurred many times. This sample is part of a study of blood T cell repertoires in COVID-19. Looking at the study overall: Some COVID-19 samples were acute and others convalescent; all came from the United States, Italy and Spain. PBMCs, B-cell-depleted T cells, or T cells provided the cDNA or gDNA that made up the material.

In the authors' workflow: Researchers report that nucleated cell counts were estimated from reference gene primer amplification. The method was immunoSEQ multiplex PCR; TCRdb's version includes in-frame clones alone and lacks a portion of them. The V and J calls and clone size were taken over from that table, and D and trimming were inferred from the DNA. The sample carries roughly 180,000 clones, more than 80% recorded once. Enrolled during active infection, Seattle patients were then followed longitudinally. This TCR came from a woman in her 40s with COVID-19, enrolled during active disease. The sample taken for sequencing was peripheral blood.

This CDR3 reads CASGERGSYEQYF. The DNA for the CDR3 is TGTGCCAGCGGAGAGCGGGGGTCCTACGAGCAGTACTTC. The chain combines TRBV6-5 with TRBJ2-7, with TRBD2 matching over 8 bases. V shed 8 bases and J 1 base; nucleotides not matched to a gene: 4. CDR3 length equals 13 residues. Germline V CDR1 and CDR2: MNHEY, SVGAGI.